The sequence of this T cell receptor (beta chain) was determined in a study of T cells after yellow fever vaccination. General study findings and limits: The booster response re-showed most primary clones: more than 95% CD4, more than 80% CD8. It was a small share of clonotypes that appeared in both CD4 and CD8 compartments. The secondary response showed a weaker magnitude and a faster peak, day 5 versus 15.

As concerns this clonotype: What it recognizes is unknown.

The study made its TCR cDNA through 5'RACE template switching. That step introduced a universal primer site along with UMIs. In TCRdb, the 5' RACE reads were re-called with MiXCR into one record per CDR3 protein. The data contain hundreds of thousands of distinct CDR3 sequences, around 13% of them singletons. CDR3 length: 14 amino acids. V was pared by 8 bases and J by 3 bases, with 14 bases between. Material: CD4+ T cells sorted from PBMCs, obtained 15 days after the yellow fever booster vaccination. The receptor's source is a man between 18 and 29 years old who received the YFV17D yellow fever vaccine. This rearrangement joins TRBV12-3 or TRBV12-4 to TRBJ2-1; D possibly corresponds to TRBD1 (7 bases). CDR3 in amino acids: CASLRGTDYNEQFF. The CDR3 coding sequence is TGTGCCAGCCTCCGGGGGACAGACTACAATGAGCAGTTCTTC.